The rows below give T cell receptor beta chains drawn from one sample of a study of blood T cell repertoires in COVID-19. Data came from immunoSEQ multiplex PCR; TCRdb stores just in-frame clones and leaves some out. This sample carries 250,000 to 350,000 clones, just over 90% of them seen once, and the ten largest clones take 2.2%. Sequencing was carried out using peripheral blood. The source of these receptors is a woman in her 30s with COVID-19, enrolled during active disease. CDR3s include the opening cysteine and the closing phenylalanine or tryptophan. The order of the fields is V gene, J gene, clone size, D gene, CDR3 protein, CDR3 DNA. A D gene is named only where the DNA matches it firmly. Only part of the rows carry a size: once, few, many, or a class if the clone is expanded.

>TRBV5-4|TRBJ1-6|-|TRBD1
CASRYDRGPSPLHF
TGTGCCAGCAGATACGACAGGGGGCCGTCACCCCTCCACTTT
>TRBV4-1|TRBJ1-6|once|TRBD1
CASSLRTGGSSPLHF
TGCGCCAGCAGCCTCCGGACAGGGGGCTCTTCACCCCTCCACTTT
>TRBV6-5|TRBJ1-1|-|TRBD1
CASTMDRGHTEAFF
TGTGCCAGCACTATGGACAGGGGACACACTGAAGCTTTCTTT
>TRBV10-1|TRBJ2-5|-|TRBD1
CASSESHTGEETQYF
TGCGCCAGCAGTGAGTCCCATACAGGGGAAGAGACCCAGTACTTC
>TRBV11-2|TRBJ2-5|-|TRBD2
CASSLGAGEPKEETQYF
TGTGCCAGCAGCTTAGGAGCGGGAGAACCGAAAGAAGAGACCCAGTACTTC
>TRBV10-3|TRBJ1-5|-|-
CAISGSTMAGNQPQHF
TGTGCCATCAGTGGATCCACAATGGCGGGCAATCAGCCCCAGCATTTT
>TRBV30|TRBJ1-2|-|TRBD1
CAWSVIGTGGLAYGYTF
TGTGCCTGGAGTGTAATTGGGACAGGGGGCCTAGCCTACGGCTACACCTTC
>TRBV6-5|TRBJ1-2|-|-
CASSYGAYGYTF
TGTGCCAGCAGTTACGGGGCCTATGGCTACACCTTC
>TRBV27|TRBJ2-5|-|-
CASSFEGGTQYF
TGTGCCAGCAGTTTTGAGGGCGGGACCCAGTACTTC
>TRBV10-1|TRBJ1-1|-|-
CASSDRGMGTEAFF
TGCGCCAGCAGTGACAGGGGCATGGGCACTGAAGCTTTCTTT
>TRBV7-2|TRBJ1-5|-|-
CASSLVTGQPQHF
TGTGCCAGCAGCTTAGTGACGGGACAGCCCCAGCATTTT
>TRBV19|TRBJ1-2|-|-
CASSITRLYGYTF
TGTGCCAGTAGTATAACCAGACTCTATGGCTACACCTTC
>TRBV12-3/TRBV12-4|TRBJ2-1|-|TRBD2
CASSFGTSLFF
TGTGCCAGCAGTTTCGGGACTAGCCTGTTCTTC
>TRBV5-4|TRBJ2-7|-|TRBD2
CASSLSSGTLYEQYF
TGTGCCAGCAGCTTGAGCAGCGGGACCCTCTACGAGCAGTACTTC
>TRBV5-6|TRBJ2-1|few|TRBD2
CASSSEVGLADNEQFF
TGTGCCAGCAGCTCCGAGGTGGGACTAGCGGACAATGAGCAGTTCTTC
>TRBV28|TRBJ1-1|-|TRBD1
CASSHRGGAFF
TGTGCCAGCAGCCACAGGGGTGGAGCTTTCTTT
>TRBV5-1|TRBJ2-1|-|-
CASSLASLLEQFF
TGCGCCAGCAGCTTGGCCTCCCTTCTTGAGCAGTTCTTC
>TRBV9|TRBJ2-5|-|-
CASRGGGQETQYF
TGTGCCAGCAGGGGAGGAGGGCAAGAGACCCAGTACTTC
>TRBV28|TRBJ2-2|-|-
CASFGKRATGELFF
TGTGCCAGCTTCGGGAAGCGGGCCACCGGGGAGCTGTTTTTT
>TRBV30|TRBJ2-7|-|-
CAWSVSQSYEQYF
TGTGCCTGGAGTGTATCCCAGTCCTACGAGCAGTACTTC
>TRBV28|TRBJ1-1|few|TRBD1
CASSQTGGLTEAFF
TGTGCCAGCAGCCAGACAGGGGGCCTTACTGAAGCTTTCTTT
>TRBV6-2/TRBV6-3|TRBJ1-5|-|TRBD1
CASSLAAGGTQPQHF
TGTGCCAGCAGTTTAGCGGCAGGGGGCACTCAGCCCCAGCATTTT
>TRBV30|TRBJ2-4|-|-
CAWSVAQDIQYF
TGTGCCTGGAGTGTCGCACAGGACATTCAGTACTTC
>TRBV3-1/TRBV3-2|TRBJ2-7|-|-
CASSQDLRREQNEQYF
TGTGCCAGCAGCCAAGATCTACGGCGGGAACAGAACGAGCAGTACTTC
>TRBV10-2|TRBJ1-1|-|-
CASSVPGAGGGTEAFF
TGCGCCAGCAGTGTCCCAGGGGCTGGGGGTGGCACTGAAGCTTTCTTT
>TRBV7-3|TRBJ2-1|-|TRBD2
CASSLRALAGAGDEQFF
TGTGCCAGCAGCTTAAGGGCGCTAGCGGGAGCCGGGGATGAGCAGTTCTTC
>TRBV5-1|TRBJ2-1|-|TRBD2
CASSLLAGESDEQFF
TGCGCCAGCAGCTTGCTAGCGGGAGAATCCGATGAGCAGTTCTTC
>TRBV18|TRBJ1-2|-|TRBD1
CASSPGGQGANYGYTF
TGTGCCAGCTCACCAGGGGGACAGGGGGCCAACTATGGCTACACCTTC
>TRBV6-5|TRBJ1-1|-|-
CASSRTQGSTEAFF
TGTGCCAGCAGCCGAACACAGGGAAGCACTGAAGCTTTCTTT
>TRBV30|TRBJ1-2|-|TRBD1
CAWEQGAYGYTF
TGTGCCTGGGAACAGGGGGCGTATGGCTACACCTTC
>TRBV11-2|TRBJ1-1|-|-
CASSITTGNTEAFF
TGTGCCAGCAGCATAACTACAGGGAACACTGAAGCTTTCTTT
>TRBV28|TRBJ1-4|once|-
CASSLITATNEKLFF
TGTGCCAGCAGCCTAATCACAGCAACTAATGAAAAACTGTTTTTT
>TRBV10-2|TRBJ1-5|-|-
CASRMGGGSNQPQHF
TGCGCCAGCAGGATGGGGGGAGGTAGCAATCAGCCCCAGCATTTT